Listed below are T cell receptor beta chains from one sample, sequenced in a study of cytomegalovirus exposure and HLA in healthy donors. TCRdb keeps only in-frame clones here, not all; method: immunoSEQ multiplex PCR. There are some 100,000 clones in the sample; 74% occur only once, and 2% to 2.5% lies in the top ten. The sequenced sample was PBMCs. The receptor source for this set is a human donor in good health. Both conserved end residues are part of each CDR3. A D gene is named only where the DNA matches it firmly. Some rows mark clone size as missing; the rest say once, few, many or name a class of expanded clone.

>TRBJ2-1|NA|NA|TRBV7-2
TGTGCCAGCAGCTTTCTCTATGATGAGCAGTTCTTC
CASSFLYDEQFF
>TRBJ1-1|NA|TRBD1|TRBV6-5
TGTGCCAGCAGGCCTGAACAGGGGTGGACTGAAGCTTTCTTT
CASRPEQGWTEAFF
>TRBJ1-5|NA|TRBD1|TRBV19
TGTGCCAGTAGGCGGACAGGGGAGGGCAATCAGCCCCAGCATTTT
CASRRTGEGNQPQHF
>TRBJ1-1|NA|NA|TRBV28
TGTGCCATCCACTCCCAGGCCCCGAACACTGAAGCTTTCTTT
CAIHSQAPNTEAFF
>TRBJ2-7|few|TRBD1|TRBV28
TGTGCCAGCAGGTGGACAGGGGCTCCCTACGAGCAGTACTTC
CASRWTGAPYEQYF
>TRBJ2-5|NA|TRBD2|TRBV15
TGTGCCACCAGCAGAGGGGGACTGGAGCGGGAGCAGTACTTC
CATSRGGLEREQYF
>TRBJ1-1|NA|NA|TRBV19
TGTGCCAGTATGACAGGAAACACTGAAGCTTTCTTT
CASMTGNTEAFF
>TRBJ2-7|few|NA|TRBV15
TGTGCCACCAGCAGAGGAACAGAGTTCTACGAGCAGTACTTC
CATSRGTEFYEQYF
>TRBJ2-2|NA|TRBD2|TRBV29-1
TGCAGCGTTGGCGGACTAGCGGGACGTATGGCCGGGGAGCTGTTTTTT
CSVGGLAGRMAGELFF
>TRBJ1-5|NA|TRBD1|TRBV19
TGTGCCAGTAGTACAGGGAAAGGGGGCCAGCCCCAGCATTTT
CASSTGKGGQPQHF
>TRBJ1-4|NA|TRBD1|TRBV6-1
TGTGCCAGCAGTGAAGACGGGACAGATGTTGAAAAACTGTTTTTT
CASSEDGTDVEKLFF
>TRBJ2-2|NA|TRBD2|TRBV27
TGTGCCAGCAGTCCCAACCGGGGGGCCGGGGAGCTGTTTTTT
CASSPNRGAGELFF
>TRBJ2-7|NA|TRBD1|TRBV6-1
TGTGCCAGCAGCCCGGGACAGGGGGCCTACGAGCAGTACTTC
CASSPGQGAYEQYF
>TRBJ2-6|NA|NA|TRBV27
TGTGCCAGCAGTTTGGACAGTGCACTTCCGACTGGGGCCAACGTCCTGACTTTC
CASSLDSALPTGANVLTF
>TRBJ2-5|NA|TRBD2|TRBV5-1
TGCGCCAGCAGCTCATCACCGGGACTAGCGAAGGAGACCCAGTACTTC
CASSSSPGLAKETQYF
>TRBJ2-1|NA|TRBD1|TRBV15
TGTGCCACCAGCAGAGATGCGGGGACAGGGGGCAGGGAGCAGTTCTTC
CATSRDAGTGGREQFF
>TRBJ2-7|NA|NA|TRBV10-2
TGCGCCAGCAGCGATTCGGGAGCGGCCTACGAGCAGTACTTC
CASSDSGAAYEQYF
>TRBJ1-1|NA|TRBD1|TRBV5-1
TGCGCCAGCAGCTTGGATAGCCTGGACAGGGGTCGGCGGGGAGCTTTCTTT
CASSLDSLDRGRRGAFF
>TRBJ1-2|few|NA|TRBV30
TGTGCCTGGGGGGAGGGTGGTGGCTACACCTTC
CAWGEGGGYTF
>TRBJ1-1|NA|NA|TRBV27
TGTGCCAGCAGTTACGGTAGCTTGAACACTGAAGCTTTCTTT
CASSYGSLNTEAFF
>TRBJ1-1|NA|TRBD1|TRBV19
TGTGCCAGTAGTAGTAGGACAGGGGAAGCTTTCTTT
CASSSRTGEAFF
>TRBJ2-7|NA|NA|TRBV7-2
TGTGCCAGCAGCTCCCTCGCAGGGCCGACCTACGAGCAGTACTTC
CASSSLAGPTYEQYF
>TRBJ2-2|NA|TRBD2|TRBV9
TGTGCCAGCAACCCTGGCGGGGGGGCTGTCGGGGAGCTGTTTTTT
CASNPGGGAVGELFF
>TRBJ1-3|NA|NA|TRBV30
TGTGCCTGGAGTGTAGCCAGGGGAACTGGAAACACCATATATTTT
CAWSVARGTGNTIYF
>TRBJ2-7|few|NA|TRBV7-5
TGTGTCAGAAGCTTCCCTCGGCCCGACAGGGGGAACACCCGGGGGTACGAGCAGTACTTC
CVRSFPRPDRGNTRGYEQYF
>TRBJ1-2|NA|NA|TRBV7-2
TGTGCCAGCACCGTACAGGCGTCCTATGGCTACACCTTC
CASTVQASYGYTF
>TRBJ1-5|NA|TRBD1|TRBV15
TGTGCCACCAGCATGACAGGGCCCCATCAGCCCCAGCATTTT
CATSMTGPHQPQHF
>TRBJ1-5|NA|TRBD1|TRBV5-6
TGTGCCAGCAGCTCAAGCCTAACCGGGACAGGGGTCGGGAATCAGCCCCAGCATTTT
CASSSSLTGTGVGNQPQHF